A single sample gave rise to the 20 T cell receptor beta chains below, sequenced in a study of cytotoxic CD8 clonotypes in ibrutinib-treated CLL (dated by TCRdb to about 2021). This specimen's time point label, per the study, means: progressive disease on ibrutinib. The library was produced with the immunoSEQ multiplex PCR assay. TCRdb holds this immuneACCESS table with in-frame rearrangements only. Some clones are missing; in checked studies, unresolved V genes explain under half, and the rest has no known cause. Here the sample has nearly 300,000 clones; roughly three quarters occur a single time. The ten largest account for approximately 5.6% of the sample. Sequenced here: PBMCs, sampled at disease progression, from a patient treated with ibrutinib. These TCRs come from a human donor with chronic lymphocytic leukemia.

The J gene is TRBJ1-2, the V gene TRBV7-9; D ambiguous. The CDR3 length is 13 residues. Germline values: CDR1 SEHNR, CDR2 FQNEAQ (reference sequence). V was cut by 3 bases and J by 9 bases, with 14 bases left in between. CDR3 coding DNA: TGTGCCAGCAGCTTCCCCTCTGAGAATCGCTACACCTTC. As protein: CASSFPSENRYTF. The full variable domain, rest sourced from reference TRBV7-9 and TRBJ1-2, is DTGVSQNPRHKITKRGQNVTFRCDPISEHNRLYWYRQTLGQGPEFLTYFQNEAQLEKSRLLSDRFSAERPKGSFSTLEIQRTEQGDSAMYLCASSFPSENRYTFGSGTRLTVV.

The chain joins TRBV5-1 to TRBJ2-2; a possible D gene is TRBD1 (6 bases). The CDR3 runs 15 residues. CDR1 and CDR2 from the germline V gene are SGHRS and YFSETQ. V lost 3 bases and J lost 0, with 9 bases in between. In DNA, the CDR3 is TGCGCCAGCAGCTATGGACAGTCGAACACCGGGGAGCTGTTTTTT. The encoded protein is CASSYGQSNTGELFF.

The chain couples TRBV28 to TRBJ2-3, with 7 bases that match TRBD2. V lost 4 bases, J lost 6 bases, and 22 bases stayed unmatched. There are 19 residues in the CDR3. Germline V gene lookup returns CDR1 MDHEN and CDR2 SYDVKM. The CDR3 DNA is TGTGCCAGCAGTTCCCCTCGTGTCATAGCGGGTAGCGTATCGGATACGCAGTATTTT. It yields the protein CASSSPRVIAGSVSDTQYF. The whole variable domain, remainder taken from reference TRBV28 and TRBJ2-3, is DVKVTQSSRYLVKRTGEKVFLECVQDMDHENMFWYRQDPGLGLRLIYFSYDVKMKEKGDIPEGYSVSREKKERFSLILESASTNQTSMYLCASSSPRVIAGSVSDTQYFGPGTRLTVL.

The rearrangement joins TRBV5-1 to TRBJ2-2; 10 bases are a match to TRBD2. Germline V CDR1 and CDR2: SGHRS, YFSETQ. Germline trimming cut 4 bases from V and 4 bases from J; bases unmatched to any gene: 10. CDR3 length equals 17 residues. The CDR3 spells CASSPKVLAGSTGELFF. The CDR3 DNA reads TGCGCCAGCAGCCCGAAGGTACTAGCGGGGTCCACCGGGGAGCTGTTTTTT. Full variable domain (outside the CDR3, taken from reference TRBV5-1 and TRBJ2-2): KAGVTQTPRYLIKTRGQQVTLSCSPISGHRSVSWYQQTPGQGLQFLFEYFSETQRNKGNFPGRFSGRQFSNSRSEMNVSTLELGDSALYLCASSPKVLAGSTGELFFGEGSRLTVL.

The gene calls are TRBV5-6 and TRBJ2-5; TRBD2 agrees at 14 bases. From germline, CDR1 is SGHDT and CDR2 YYEEEE. With V trimmed by 3 bases and J by 3 bases, 7 bases remained unmatched. The CDR3 runs 17 residues. The CDR3 loop is CASSSGTSGRIEETQYF. CDR3 DNA: TGTGCCAGCAGCTCCGGGACTAGCGGGAGAATTGAAGAGACCCAGTACTTC.

Remarks on this clone: This same CDR3 is encoded by further DNA sequences in the sample. The chain joins TRBV7-9 to TRBJ1-2; D possibly corresponds to TRBD1 (5 bases). The CDR3 totals 12 residues. Per germline, CDR1 SEHNR and CDR2 FQNEAQ (reference sequence). Trimming stripped 1 base from V and 5 bases from J, with 5 bases between. Here the CDR3 reads CASSLEGYGYTF. The CDR3 bases are TGTGCCAGCAGCTTAGAGGGGTATGGCTACACCTTC.

J is TRBJ1-2 and V is TRBV10-3; maybe TRBD1 (5 bases). The V gene's germline CDR1 is ENHRY and CDR2 SYGVKD. CDR3 length equals 19 residues. The V end lost 0 bases, the J end lost 7 bases, and 27 bases lay between the germline ends. DNA for the CDR3: TGTGCCATCAGTGAGTCGATTTCCAGGGCGGCTCTTAGTCCACGTGGCTACACCTTC. Its protein is CAISESISRAALSPRGYTF.

The rearrangement uses TRBV18 and TRBJ2-3; 9 nucleotides match TRBD2. The CDR3 length is 17 residues. V trimming: 3 bases; J trimming: 2 bases; junction bases outside the gene matches: 9. The germline V gene encodes CDR1 KGHSH and CDR2 LQKENI. Here the CDR3 reads CASSPTELAGYTDTQYF. In DNA form, the CDR3 reads TGTGCCAGCTCACCGACCGAACTAGCGGGCTACACAGATACGCAGTATTTT.

The V gene is TRBV28, the J gene TRBJ1-2; maybe TRBD1 (6 bases). This CDR3 spans 13 amino acids. V dropped 4 bases and J dropped 8 bases, with 14 bases sitting between them. The germline V gene encodes CDR1 MDHEN and CDR2 SYDVKM. The CDR3 DNA reads TGTGCCAGCAGTTGGAGGGGGTACCAGGGCTACACCTTC. Translating it yields CASSWRGYQGYTF.

The rearrangement joins TRBV6-6 to TRBJ2-7, with D unresolved. The germline V and J ends were trimmed by 10 bases and 4 bases, with 17 bases remaining between them. The germline V gene encodes CDR1 MNHNY and CDR2 SVGAGI (reference sequence). This CDR3 region has 13 residues. As DNA, the CDR3 is TGTGCCACCAAGACAAGCCAACGATACGAGCAGTACTTC. Translation gives CATKTSQRYEQYF.

This chain connects TRBV14 to TRBJ1-4, with D possibly being TRBD1 (5 bases). The CDR3 is 14 amino acids. Trimming took off 9 bases at V and 5 bases at J, with 16 bases between the two ends. Germline-derived CDR1 and CDR2 are SGHDN and FVKESK. The CDR3 here is CASKPGRTNEKLFF. CDR3 in DNA: TGTGCCAGTAAACCGGGACGGACGAATGAAAAACTGTTTTTT.

This chain joins TRBV7-3 and TRBJ2-7, with D uncertain. The CDR3 extends over 13 amino acids. Germline V gene data show CDR1 as SGHTA and CDR2 as FQGTGA. Trimming took off 3 bases at V and 4 bases at J, with 10 bases between the two ends. CDR3 sequence: CASSFGTQYEQYF. Written as DNA, the CDR3 is TGTGCCAGCAGCTTTGGAACACAATACGAGCAGTACTTC.

This sequence joins TRBV4-3 and TRBJ1-1; tentative D call: TRBD1 (6 bases). Germline assignment: CDR1 LGHNA and CDR2 YSLEER. V gave up 2 bases and J gave up 8 bases, with 12 bases separating them. The CDR3 extends over 13 amino acids. As DNA, the CDR3 is TGCGCCAGCAGCCAAAAGACAGGACCAGAAGCTTTCTTT. Protein product: CASSQKTGPEAFF.

The rearrangement uses TRBV5-1 and TRBJ2-1; 9 positions agree with TRBD1. The germline V gene encodes CDR1 SGHRS and CDR2 YFSETQ. The CDR3 totals 16 residues. Trimming at V came to 0 bases and at J to 9 bases, leaving 10 bases not matched to a gene. The DNA of the CDR3 is TGCGCCAGCAGCTTGGGGATCGGACAGGGGATGACTGAGCAGTTCTTC. Translation gives CASSLGIGQGMTEQFF.

J is TRBJ1-1 and V is TRBV23-1; tentatively, D is TRBD1 (6 bases). TRBV23-1 is known as an ORF, though its function is uncertain. Trimming removed 3 bases from V and 3 bases from J, with 17 bases in between. CDR3 length: 16 residues. The CDR3 DNA reads TGCGCCAGCAGTCACTCGCGGGGGCCCGGGGACACTGAAGCTTTCTTT. Translated, it gives CASSHSRGPGDTEAFF.

This clone was picked up one time. V usage is TRBV10-2 and J usage is TRBJ2-1; tentative D call: TRBD2 (7 bases). The CDR3 is made up of 13 amino acids. V lost 7 bases to trimming and J lost 4 bases, with 11 bases between them. The germline CDR1 and CDR2 sequences are WSHSY and SAAADI. CDR3 sequence reads: CASKGGPYNEQFF. The CDR3 nucleotides are TGCGCCAGCAAGGGGGGGCCGTACAATGAGCAGTTCTTC.

This sequence joins TRBV2 and TRBJ2-5, with 10 bases that match TRBD2. Losses at the gene ends were 5 bases for V and 5 bases for J; bases not matched to a gene: 5. The CDR3 spans 14 residues. Per the germline V gene, CDR1 is SNHLY and CDR2 is FYNNEI. The CDR3 region has the DNA TGTGCCAGCAGTCCACGAGCGGGAGGGGAGACCCAGTACTTC. This encodes CASSPRAGGETQYF.

The DNA of the CDR3 is TGTGCCAGCAAACTGCCCTACAATGAGCAGTTCTTC. It yields the protein CASKLPYNEQFF. V and J are TRBV9 and TRBJ2-1; D uncertain. This CDR3 region has 12 residues. Trimming left V 6 bases short and J 2 bases short, with 6 bases between. Germline V gives CDR1 SGDLS, CDR2 YYNGEE.

The chain uses TRBV5-1 and TRBJ2-7; D possibly corresponds to TRBD1 (5 bases). V lost 4 bases and J 2 bases, leaving 13 bases between the germline ends. From germline, CDR1 is SGHRS and CDR2 YFSETQ. The CDR3 loop spans 14 amino acids. The CDR3 sequence: CASSHRSQAYEQYF. CDR3 sequence (DNA): TGCGCCAGCAGCCACAGGAGTCAAGCCTACGAGCAGTACTTC.

This chain joins TRBV28 and TRBJ2-7; D unresolved. This CDR3 has 12 residues. From germline, CDR1 is MDHEN and CDR2 SYDVKM. V was shortened by 3 bases and J by 8 bases, with 11 bases between the two germline ends. The DNA for the CDR3 is TGTGCCAGCAGTTTCCGGTTACCCCAGCAGTACTTC. Residues: CASSFRLPQQYF. Looking up the rest from reference TRBV28 and TRBJ2-7 gives the full variable domain: DVKVTQSSRYLVKRTGEKVFLECVQDMDHENMFWYRQDPGLGLRLIYFSYDVKMKEKGDIPEGYSVSREKKERFSLILESASTNQTSMYLCASSFRLPQQYFGPGTRLTVT.